The rows below give T cell receptor beta chains drawn from one sample of a study of cytomegalovirus exposure and HLA in healthy donors. Sequencing used immunoSEQ multiplex PCR; TCRdb keeps in-frame clones, though not all of them. The top ten hold around 1.5% of the sample, which has around 140,000 clones, around 72% seen once. What was sequenced was PBMCs. Receptors were obtained from a woman younger than 30 in good health and CMV-seronegative. CDR3s include the opening cysteine and the closing phenylalanine or tryptophan. The D gene is left open where the match is weak. The size field is filled for only some rows; it gives once, few, many or a size class.

D	size	V	J	CDR3	DNA
-	-	TRBV20-1	TRBJ1-1	CSANRQAEAFF	TGCAGTGCTAATCGACAGGCTGAAGCTTTCTTT
-	-	TRBV2	TRBJ2-7	CASGQSPYEQYF	TGTGCCAGCGGGCAGTCCCCCTACGAGCAGTACTTC
-	-	TRBV2	TRBJ1-5	CASSERYSNQPQHF	TGTGCCAGCAGTGAACGGTATAGCAATCAGCCCCAGCATTTT
TRBD2	few	TRBV10-3	TRBJ2-7	CATRLAGAQGEQYF	TGTGCCACTCGACTAGCGGGAGCCCAGGGCGAGCAGTACTTC
-	-	TRBV6-4	TRBJ2-3	CASSEDGAGLTDTQYF	TGTGCCAGCAGTGAGGATGGAGCGGGCCTCACAGATACGCAGTATTTT
-	once	TRBV19	TRBJ1-5	CASSIDPGMDWQGSRQPQHF	TGTGCCAGTAGTATAGATCCCGGGATGGACTGGCAGGGGAGTCGTCAGCCCCAGCATTTT
-	few	TRBV12-5	TRBJ1-2	CASGDQNNYGYTF	TGTGCTAGTGGTGATCAGAATAACTATGGCTACACCTTC
TRBD2	few	TRBV12-5	TRBJ2-7	CASGFGLAGAGEQYF	TGTGCTAGTGGTTTCGGACTAGCGGGAGCCGGCGAGCAGTACTTC
-	-	TRBV5-6	TRBJ2-5	CASSLGKGLETQYF	TGTGCCAGCAGCTTGGGGAAGGGGTTAGAGACCCAGTACTTC
-	-	TRBV28	TRBJ1-1	CASRDSHTEAFF	TGTGCCAGCAGGGACTCCCACACTGAAGCTTTCTTT
-	once	TRBV7-2	TRBJ2-3	CASSFDRDSFFTDTQYF	TGTGCCAGCAGCTTCGACAGGGACTCCTTTTTCACAGATACGCAGTATTTT
-	-	TRBV2	TRBJ2-7	CASSAWDFSYEQYF	TGTGCCAGCAGTGCCTGGGACTTCTCCTACGAGCAGTACTTC
-	-	TRBV19	TRBJ2-3	CASSMESPSTDTQYF	TGTGCCAGTAGTATGGAGAGTCCTAGCACAGATACGCAGTATTTT
-	-	TRBV2	TRBJ1-2	CASSESGPRGGYTF	TGTGCCAGCAGTGAATCAGGGCCGCGTGGTGGCTACACCTTC